This T cell receptor beta chain was obtained from a study of shared clonotypes between healthy human individuals. This clone was detected only once. The same CDR3 can be traced to other DNA sequences in this sample. Sequenced by immunoSEQ multiplex PCR; TCRdb stores in-frame clones only, minus some. Of a few million clones in the sample, 85% to 95% were seen once. J lost 4 bases, V lost 3 bases, and 6 bases had no gene match. The CDR3 covers 15 residues. Germline-derived CDR1 and CDR2 are SGHRS and YFSETQ. V usage is TRBV5-1 and J usage is TRBJ2-3; 9 bases align to TRBD2. The sequenced sample consisted of naive CD4+ T cells from PBMCs. The subset here: CD45RA+ positively selected. The TCR was taken from a man between 18 and 35 years old in good health. Some clones in this sample may be carry-over from other donors' samples. CDR3 residues: CASSSRTSEADTQYF. CDR3 coding DNA: TGCGCCAGCAGCTCCCGGACTAGCGAGGCAGATACGCAGTATTTT.